Described below is a single T cell receptor beta chain sequence and its context. Its cognate antigen is unknown. The sample originates from a study of graft-versus-host responses after intestinal transplantation. Overall study context: Recipients got multivisceral, liver-intestinal, or isolated intestinal transplants. Every recipient had anti-thymocyte globulin induction and around three years of tacrolimus plus steroids.

Findings and caveats of the study: Researchers found peak circulating GvH clone levels linked to early post-transplant HvG declines. Recipient marrow harbored GvH clones, some of which surfaced first in ileum or blood.

Measured with immunoSEQ multiplex PCR; TCRdb has only the in-frame clones, and not every one. Altogether about 36,000 clones are present, roughly 95% being singletons, with the ten largest covering 0.2% to 0.25%. The germline V gene encodes CDR1 SEHNR and CDR2 FQNEAQ (reference sequence). The CDR3 contains 14 residues. V was pared by 6 bases and J by 4 bases, with 4 bases of the junction left unmatched. The material was unstimulated CD4+ T cells sorted from spleen or lymph node cells, obtained before transplant. The chain couples TRBV7-9 to TRBJ1-3, with TRBD1 identical over 9 bases. The source is a human donor who was the organ donor for an intestinal transplant. The CDR3 DNA reads TGTGCCAGCAGTTTACAGGGGGCCGGAAACACCATATATTTT. As protein: CASSLQGAGNTIYF.